What follows are 9 T cell receptor beta chains derived from one specimen sequenced in a study of CD8 T cells in Susac syndrome. An input of roughly 0.5 to 1 ug of RNA was subjected to reverse transcription using random hexamers. TCRdb passed the immunoSEQ multiplex PCR reads through MiXCR, listing each CDR3 protein once. The data show 130,000 to 150,000 distinct CDR3 sequences, approximately 93% seen once. Input material: CD4+ T cells from PBMCs. Source of these receptors: a human donor in good health.

The rearrangement uses TRBV7-2 and TRBJ2-3; 9 positions match TRBD1. The trim removed 1 base at V and 8 bases at J, leaving 7 bases unmatched. Germline V gene data show CDR1 as SGHTA and CDR2 as FQGNSA. CDR3 length: 15 amino acids. The CDR3: CASSLGGTGSGTQYF. The CDR3 DNA sequence: TGTGCCAGCAGCTTAGGGGGGACAGGGTCGGGTACGCAGTATTTT.

Written as DNA, the CDR3 is TGTGCCAGCTCGACAGGGTGGAACACTGAAGCTTTCTTT. Residues: CASSTGWNTEAFF. V is TRBV9 and J is TRBJ1-1, with 7 bases aligning to TRBD1. Losses at the gene ends were 7 bases for V and 1 base for J; bases not matched to a gene: 4. The CDR3 length is 13 residues. Germline-derived CDR1 and CDR2 are SGDLS and YYNGEE. Together with reference TRBV9 and TRBJ1-1, the CDR3 gives the full variable domain: DSGVTQTPKHLITATGQRVTLRCSPRSGDLSVYWYQQSLDQGLQFLIQYYNGEERAKGNILERFSAQQFPDLHSELNLSSLELGDSALYFCASSTGWNTEAFFGQGTRLTVV.

The V gene is TRBV7-2, the J gene TRBJ1-1; D is perhaps TRBD1 (5 bases). V was clipped by 0 bases and J by 3 bases, with 8 bases between them. Germline CDR1 and CDR2: SGHTA and FQGNSA. CDR3 length: 14 residues. The chain's CDR3 is CASSLARVDTEAFF. CDR3 nucleotides: TGTGCCAGCAGCTTAGCCAGGGTCGACACTGAAGCTTTCTTT.

The chain joins TRBV20-1 to TRBJ2-3; a weak D match, TRBD2 (5 bases). The CDR3 extends over 15 amino acids. Between the trimmed V and J ends, which lost 1 base and 2 bases, there was a span of 13 bases. Germline V gives CDR1 DFQATT, CDR2 SNEGSKA (reference sequence). CDR3 protein: CSARVAGRDTDTQYF. The CDR3 DNA sequence: TGCAGTGCTAGAGTTGCGGGCCGGGACACAGATACGCAGTATTTT.

This clonotype was recorded only once. The gene calls are TRBV4-2 and TRBJ2-2, with 9 bases aligning to TRBD2. There are 18 residues in the CDR3. The junction had 12 bases not matched to a gene; V was cut back by 0 bases and J by 7 bases. The germline CDR1 and CDR2 sequences are LGHNA and YNFKEQ. The CDR3 loop is CASSQERAGGGRIGELFF. DNA for the CDR3: TGTGCCAGCAGCCAAGAAAGGGCGGGAGGGGGTCGGATCGGGGAGCTGTTTTTT.

The chain is built from TRBV9 and TRBJ2-3; possibly TRBD2 for D (6 bases). The V end was cut by 1 base, the J end by 6 bases, with 18 bases between. The CDR3 length is 16 residues. The germline V gene encodes CDR1 SGDLS and CDR2 YYNGEE. CDR3 in amino acids: CASSVSATGAGDTQYF. The DNA of the CDR3 is TGTGCCAGCAGCGTATCGGCTACCGGCGCGGGGGATACGCAGTATTTT.

About this clonotype itself: The germline gene is not matched at one end of the junction; a read error may be the cause. V and J are TRBV14 and TRBJ1-1; D is perhaps TRBD1 (5 bases). The CDR3 sequence is 13 residues long. Germline V gives CDR1 SGHDN, CDR2 FVKESK. This CDR3 is CASSPDMIADAFF. The DNA for the CDR3 is TGTGCCAGCAGCCCGGACATGATAGCTGATGCTTTCTTT.

This chain connects TRBV20-1 to TRBJ2-7; 7 bases agree with TRBD2. CDR3 size: 12 residues. J lost 4 bases, V lost 6 bases, and 6 bases had no gene match. Germline V CDR1 and CDR2: DFQATT, SNEGSKA (reference sequence). The CDR3, as DNA: TGCAGTGCCCGACTAGCTCTATACGAGCAGTACTTC. This translates into CSARLALYEQYF.

The chain joins TRBV23-1 to TRBJ2-5; D is undetermined. TRBV23-1 is an ORF; its function is uncertain. The CDR3 sequence is 12 residues long. V was shortened by 3 bases and J by 5 bases, with 7 bases between the two germline ends. In DNA, the CDR3 is TGCGCCAGCAGTCACCCCGGGGAGACCCAGTACTTC. It translates to CASSHPGETQYF.